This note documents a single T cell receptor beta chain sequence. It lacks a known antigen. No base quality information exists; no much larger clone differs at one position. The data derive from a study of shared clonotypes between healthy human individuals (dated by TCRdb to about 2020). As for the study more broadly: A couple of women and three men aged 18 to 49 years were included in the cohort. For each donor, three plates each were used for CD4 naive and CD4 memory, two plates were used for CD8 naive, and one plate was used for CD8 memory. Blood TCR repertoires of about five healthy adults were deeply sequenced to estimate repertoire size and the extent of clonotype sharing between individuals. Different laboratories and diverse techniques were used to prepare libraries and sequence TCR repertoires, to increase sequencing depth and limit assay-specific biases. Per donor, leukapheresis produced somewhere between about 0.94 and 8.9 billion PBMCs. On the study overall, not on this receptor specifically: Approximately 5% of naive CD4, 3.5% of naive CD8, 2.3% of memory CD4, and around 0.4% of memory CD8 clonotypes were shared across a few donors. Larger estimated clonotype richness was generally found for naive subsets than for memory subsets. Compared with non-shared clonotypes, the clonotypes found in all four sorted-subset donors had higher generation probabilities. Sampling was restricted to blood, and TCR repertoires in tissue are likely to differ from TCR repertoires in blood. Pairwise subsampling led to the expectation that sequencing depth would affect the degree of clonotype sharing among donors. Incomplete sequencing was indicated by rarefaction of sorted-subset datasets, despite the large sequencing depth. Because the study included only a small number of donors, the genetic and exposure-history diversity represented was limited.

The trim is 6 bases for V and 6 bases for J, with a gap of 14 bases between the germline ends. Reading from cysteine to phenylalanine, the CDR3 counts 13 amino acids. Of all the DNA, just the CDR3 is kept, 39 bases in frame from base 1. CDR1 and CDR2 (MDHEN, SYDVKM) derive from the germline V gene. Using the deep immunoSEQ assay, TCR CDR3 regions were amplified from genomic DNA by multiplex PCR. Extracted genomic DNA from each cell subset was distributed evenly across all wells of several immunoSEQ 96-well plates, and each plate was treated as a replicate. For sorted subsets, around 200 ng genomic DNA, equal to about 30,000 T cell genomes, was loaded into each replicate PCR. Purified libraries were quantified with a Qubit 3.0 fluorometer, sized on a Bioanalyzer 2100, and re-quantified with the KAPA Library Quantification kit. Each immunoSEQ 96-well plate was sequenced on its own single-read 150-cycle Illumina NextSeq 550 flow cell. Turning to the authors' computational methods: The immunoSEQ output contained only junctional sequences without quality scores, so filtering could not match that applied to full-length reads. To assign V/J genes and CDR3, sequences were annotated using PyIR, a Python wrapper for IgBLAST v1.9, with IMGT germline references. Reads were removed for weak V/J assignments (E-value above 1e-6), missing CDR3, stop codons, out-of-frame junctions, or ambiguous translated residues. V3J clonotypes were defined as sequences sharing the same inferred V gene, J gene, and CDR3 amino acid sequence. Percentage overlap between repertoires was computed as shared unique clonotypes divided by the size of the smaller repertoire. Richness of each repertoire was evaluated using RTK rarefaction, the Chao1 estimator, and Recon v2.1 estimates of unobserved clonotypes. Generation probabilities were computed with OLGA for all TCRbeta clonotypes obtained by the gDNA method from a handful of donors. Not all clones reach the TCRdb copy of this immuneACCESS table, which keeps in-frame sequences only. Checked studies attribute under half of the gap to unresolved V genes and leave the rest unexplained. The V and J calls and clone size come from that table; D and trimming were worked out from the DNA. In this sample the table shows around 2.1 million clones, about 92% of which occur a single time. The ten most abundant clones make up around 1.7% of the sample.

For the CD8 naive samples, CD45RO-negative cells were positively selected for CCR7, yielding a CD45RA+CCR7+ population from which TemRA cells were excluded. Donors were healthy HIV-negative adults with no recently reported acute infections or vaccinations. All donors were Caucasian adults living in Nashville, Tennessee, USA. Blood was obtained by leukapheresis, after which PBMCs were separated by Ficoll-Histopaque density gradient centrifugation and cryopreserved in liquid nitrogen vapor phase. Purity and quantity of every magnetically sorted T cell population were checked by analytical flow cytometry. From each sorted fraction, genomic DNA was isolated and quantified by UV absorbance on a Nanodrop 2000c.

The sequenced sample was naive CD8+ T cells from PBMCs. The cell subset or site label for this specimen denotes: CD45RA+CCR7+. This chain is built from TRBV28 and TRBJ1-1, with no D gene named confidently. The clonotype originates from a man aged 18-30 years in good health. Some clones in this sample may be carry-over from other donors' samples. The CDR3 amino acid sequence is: CASRRRRVPEAFF. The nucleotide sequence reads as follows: TGTGCCAGCAGGCGAAGGCGAGTCCCTGAAGCTTTCTTT. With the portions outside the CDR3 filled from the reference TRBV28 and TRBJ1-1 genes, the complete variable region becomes DVKVTQSSRYLVKRTGEKVFLECVQDMDHENMFWYRQDPGLGLRLIYFSYDVKMKEKGDIPEGYSVSREKKERFSLILESASTNQTSMYLCASRRRRVPEAFFGQGTRLTVV.